This T cell receptor beta chain was documented in a study of T cell changes during pregnancy in multiple sclerosis. V gave up 6 bases and J gave up 3 bases, with 17 bases separating them. Germline V lookup: CDR1 LNHDA, CDR2 SQIVND (reference sequence). This CDR3 region has 15 residues. Sequencing was performed with immunoSEQ multiplex PCR; in TCRdb, only in-frame clones are kept and a portion is missing. The sample holds some 100,000 clones; 91% are singletons and the top ten take 2.5% to 3.5%. The chain recombines TRBV19 with TRBJ1-1, with D possibly matching TRBD1 (6 bases). The sample consisted of peripheral blood, taken in the second trimester of pregnancy. This TCR came from a female donor with multiple sclerosis, enrolled in a pregnancy study. The CDR3 region is CASRTGFDPDTEAFF. CDR3 bases: TGTGCCAGTAGAACAGGGTTCGACCCCGACACTGAAGCTTTCTTT.